The 18 T cell receptor beta chains reported below all come from one sample, sequenced in a study of graft-versus-host responses after intestinal transplantation (dated by TCRdb to about 2021). The library was generated by the immunoSEQ multiplex PCR assay. As stored in TCRdb, this immuneACCESS dataset retains in-frame rearrangements with V and J assigned. A fraction of the clones does not appear; measured against another copy, unresolved V genes explain less than half of the discrepancy, and the remainder lacks a known reason. For this sample the table gives tens of thousands of clones, of which 75% to 90% were detected only once. The ten largest clones represent approximately 17% of the sample. For these receptors, no antigen is known. The time point tag for this specimen amounts to: cells obtained before transplantation from donor or recipient. Sequences were derived from unstimulated CD8+ T cells sorted from spleen or lymph node cells, sampled before intestinal transplant. Receptor source: a human donor who received an intestinal transplant.

This chain links TRBV9 with TRBJ2-1; D uncertain. The CDR3 runs to 15 residues. Germline loops: CDR1 SGDLS, CDR2 YYNGEE. Deletions cut 0 bases from V and 0 bases from J, with 7 bases between. The DNA of the CDR3 is TGTGCCAGCAGCGTAGACCTAAGCTCCTACAATGAGCAGTTCTTC. Translation: CASSVDLSSYNEQFF.

The V gene is TRBV9, the J gene TRBJ2-7; 11 nucleotides align to TRBD2. CDR3 size: 16 residues. J gave up 1 base and V 0 bases, and 3 bases lay outside the gene matches. Germline V gene data show CDR1 as SGDLS and CDR2 as YYNGEE. In nucleotides, the CDR3 is TGTGCCAGCAGCGTAGGCGGGACTAGCGGATCCTACGAGCAGTACTTC. Its protein product is CASSVGGTSGSYEQYF.

The gene calls are TRBV13 and TRBJ2-3, with 9 nucleotides matching TRBD2. The CDR3 consists of 16 residues. The germline CDR1 and CDR2 sequences are PRHDT and FYEKMQ (reference sequence). The trim removed 5 bases at V and 3 bases at J, leaving 9 bases unmatched. DNA of the CDR3: TGTGCCAGCAGCCGACGACTAGCGGCCGGGACAGATACGCAGTATTTT. Encoded protein: CASSRRLAAGTDTQYF. Combining the CDR3 with reference TRBV13 and TRBJ2-3 gives the whole variable domain AAGVIQSPRHLIKEKRETATLKCYPIPRHDTVYWYQQGPGQDPQFLISFYEKMQSDKGSIPDRFSAQQFSDYHSELNMSSLELGDSALYFCASSRRLAAGTDTQYFGPGTRLTVL.

The J gene is TRBJ2-1, the V gene TRBV4-1; possibly TRBD2 for D (6 bases). Germline V CDR1 and CDR2: MGHRA, YSYEKL. The CDR3 is 16 residues long. V lost 3 bases, J lost 7 bases, and 19 bases lay in between. CDR3 in DNA: TGCGCCAGCAGCCATAGTCGACTAGGAGGTTTGAATGAGCAGTTCTTC. It codes for CASSHSRLGGLNEQFF.

The V and J genes are TRBV14 and TRBJ1-1; tentative D call: TRBD1 (6 bases). V shed 3 bases and J shed 3 bases, with 17 bases lying between them. The V gene's germline CDR1 is SGHDN and CDR2 FVKESK. The CDR3 sequence is 16 residues long. The CDR3 coding sequence is TGTGCCAGCAGCCATTCCTTCAGGGGAGGAGACACTGAAGCTTTCTTT. This gives the protein CASSHSFRGGDTEAFF.

This clone appeared once. The chain couples TRBV12-5 to TRBJ1-2; D remains ambiguous. Trimming took off 2 bases at V and 0 bases at J, with 7 bases between the two ends. CDR1 is LGHNT and CDR2 is FRNRAP in the germline V gene. The CDR3 is 14 amino acids. The DNA of the CDR3 is TGTGCTAGTGGTTTGACAGTAGCTAACTATGGCTACACCTTC. Translated, it gives CASGLTVANYGYTF.

The CDR3 sequence is CATREASGGGTDTQYF. The CDR3 DNA reads as TGTGCCACCAGGGAGGCTAGCGGGGGGGGCACAGATACGCAGTATTTT. This chain links TRBV2 with TRBJ2-3; 12 nucleotides match TRBD2. This CDR3 is built from 16 residues. Germline-derived CDR1 and CDR2 are SNHLY and FYNNEI. The V segment lost 10 bases and the J segment 1 base; nucleotides outside the gene matches: 9.

The chain joins TRBV5-1 to TRBJ1-3; D might be TRBD1 (5 bases). Germline CDR1 and CDR2: SGHRS and YFSETQ. Trimming removed 5 bases from V and 0 bases from J, with 12 bases in between. The CDR3 loop spans 15 amino acids. The CDR3 nucleotides are TGCGCCAGCAGGCCCTCAACAGGCTCTGGAAACACCATATATTTT. Protein sequence: CASRPSTGSGNTIYF.

This clone was found a few times. The chain links TRBV6-4 to TRBJ2-3; D not resolved. Germline V gene sequence: CDR1 MRHNA, CDR2 SNTAGT. This CDR3 contains 16 residues. Trimming took 0 bases from V and 1 from J, leaving 11 bases between them. The CDR3 DNA sequence: TGTGCCAGCAGTGACTCAGGGCCAGCCTGCACAGATACGCAGTATTTT. Its protein product is CASSDSGPACTDTQYF.

This clone was counted once. This sequence joins TRBV29-1 and TRBJ2-7, with 8 nucleotides matching TRBD1. The CDR3 has 15 amino acids. With V trimmed by 1 base and J by 2 bases, 7 bases remained unmatched. Germline V gene data show CDR1 as SQVTM and CDR2 as ANQGSEA. For the CDR3, the DNA is TGCAGCGTTGAAGGGGAAGGGACAGGTACCTACGAGCAGTACTTC. It specifies CSVEGEGTGTYEQYF.

J is TRBJ2-7 and V is TRBV4-1; TRBD1 matches at 9 bases. CDR1 is MGHRA and CDR2 is YSYEKL in the germline V gene. The CDR3 covers 18 residues. V lost 1 base, J lost 3 bases, and 13 bases stayed unmatched. DNA for the CDR3: TGCGCCAGCAGCCAAGCAGGACAGGGGACGATAATCTACTACGAGCAGTACTTC. It codes for CASSQAGQGTIIYYEQYF.

The gene calls are TRBV6-5 and TRBJ1-1; D is possibly TRBD1 (5 bases). Trimming shortened V by 8 bases and J by 5 bases, and 21 bases separated the two germline ends. The CDR3 totals 15 residues. Germline lookup yields CDR1 MNHEY and CDR2 SVGAGI. Here the CDR3 reads CASSSYSPRGTEAFF. As DNA, the CDR3 is TGTGCCAGCTCGAGTTACAGTCCCCGGGGGACTGAAGCTTTCTTT.

The CDR3 loop reads CASSQQGSGDQPQHF. The CDR3 DNA is TGTGCCAGCAGCCAACAGGGTTCGGGTGATCAGCCCCAGCATTTT. The V gene is TRBV5-6, the J gene TRBJ1-5; D possibly corresponds to TRBD1 (6 bases). Germline CDR1 reads SGHDT; CDR2 reads YYEEEE. The germline V and J ends were trimmed by 4 bases and 5 bases, with 16 bases remaining between them. The CDR3 spans 15 residues.

The rearrangement joins TRBV4-1 to TRBJ2-2; D remains ambiguous. Germline V lookup: CDR1 MGHRA, CDR2 YSYEKL. The CDR3 has 12 amino acids. V lost 4 bases and J lost 10, with 10 bases in between. The CDR3 loop reads CASSLSMTELFF. In DNA form, the CDR3 reads TGCGCCAGCAGCCTCTCTATGACGGAGCTGTTTTTT.

This clone was seen only once. This chain connects TRBV5-8 to TRBJ2-1; no reliable D call. This CDR3 has 12 residues. V shed 3 bases and J shed 4 bases, with 5 bases lying between them. In germline, CDR1 is SGHTS, CDR2 YDEGEE. The CDR3 bases are TGTGCCAGCAGCTACGGTTACAATGAGCAGTTCTTC. It specifies CASSYGYNEQFF.

The J gene is TRBJ2-7, the V gene TRBV11-2, with 7 bases lining up with TRBD1. V shed 1 base and J 1 base; nucleotides not matched to a gene: 1. The CDR3 contains 14 residues. Germline lookup yields CDR1 SGHAT and CDR2 FQNNGV. The CDR3 region is CASSLGTGSYEQYF. CDR3 DNA sequence: TGTGCCAGCAGCTTAGGGACAGGATCCTACGAGCAGTACTTC.

The V call is TRBV6-6, the J call TRBJ1-2; perhaps TRBD1 as D (6 bases). Trimming removed 4 bases at V and 4 bases at J, with 13 bases between. There are 14 residues in the CDR3. Looked up from germline, CDR1 is MNHNY and CDR2 is SVGAGI (reference sequence). The CDR3 is CASSFLLDSYGYTF. In DNA form, the CDR3 reads TGTGCCAGCAGTTTCCTCCTGGACAGCTATGGCTACACCTTC.

The genes are TRBV2 and TRBJ2-7, with 9 bases aligning to TRBD1. CDR3 size: 13 residues. Looked up from germline, CDR1 is SNHLY and CDR2 is FYNNEI. V lost 6 bases, J lost 4 bases, and 4 bases stayed unmatched. The CDR3 here is CASRGTGPYEQYF. The CDR3 DNA reads as TGTGCCAGCAGAGGGACAGGGCCATACGAGCAGTACTTC.